The 29 T cell receptor beta chains given below trace back to one sample, sequenced in a study of metastatic and nonmetastatic thyroid tumors. TCRdb re-clonotyped the PCR reads via MiXCR. Among under 7,500 clones listed, more than 2.5% were seen once. All patients were untreated before thyroid surgery. Sequencing was done on a sample of tumor tissue. Receptors were obtained from a female donor with papillary thyroid cancer or a benign thyroid nodule (not recorded which). Some clones in this sample may be carry-over from other donors' samples.

The table lists this clone with many counts. CDR3 protein: CASSLMGRGYEQYF. The CDR3 bases are TGTGCCAGCAGCTTAATGGGCAGGGGCTACGAGCAGTACTTC. This chain uses TRBV7-2 with TRBJ2-7; D perhaps matches TRBD1 (6 bases). Deletions cut 2 bases from V and 3 bases from J, with 11 bases between. There are 14 residues in the CDR3. Germline CDR1 SGHTA, CDR2 FQGNSA.

This clone was recorded at least ten times. This may come from a read error, since a much larger clone is one base off. In this CDR3 the conserved last residue, phenylalanine or tryptophan, is missing, so a read error is likely. The genes are TRBV10-2 and TRBJ2-1, with TRBD2 matching over 10 bases. The V and J ends lost 4 bases and 5 bases, in that order; junction bases with no gene match: 8. Germline-derived CDR1 and CDR2 are WSHSY and SAAADI. CDR3 length: 16 residues. The DNA of the CDR3 is TGCGCCAGCAGTGCGTTCGGCACTAGCGGGGACAATGAGCAGTTCGTC. Translated, it gives CASSAFGTSGDNEQFV.

At least ten counts were recorded for this clone. The chain combines TRBV18 with TRBJ2-7; D assignment may be TRBD1 or TRBD2 (5 bases each). The CDR3 loop spans 16 amino acids. CDR1 KGHSH and CDR2 LQKENI come from the germline V gene. Trimming stripped 0 bases from V and 3 bases from J, with 15 bases between. The CDR3 is CASSPPGEGQNYEQYF. The CDR3 nucleotides read TGTGCCAGCTCACCACCGGGAGAGGGGCAAAACTACGAGCAGTACTTC.

This clone has at least ten counts. The genes are TRBV10-2 and TRBJ1-2; D possibly corresponds to TRBD1 (5 bases). Trimming took off 8 bases at V and 4 bases at J, with 17 bases between the two ends. The CDR3 runs 14 residues. The germline gives CDR1 WSHSY, CDR2 SAAADI. CDR3 region: CASGGGAKGYGYTF. CDR3 in DNA: TGCGCCAGCGGGGGTGGGGCGAAGGGCTATGGCTACACCTTC.

This clone was observed at least ten times. The CDR3 nucleotides are TGTGCCAGCAGCTTCGGGACAAGCTACGAGCAGTACTTC. It yields the protein CASSFGTSYEQYF. This chain connects TRBV5-6 to TRBJ2-7, with D possibly TRBD1 on 6 matching bases. CDR1 SGHDT and CDR2 YYEEEE come from the germline V gene. Trimming shortened V by 2 bases and J by 3 bases, and 9 bases separated the two germline ends. The CDR3 loop spans 13 amino acids.

This clone was recorded a few times. The gene calls are TRBV6-2 or TRBV6-3 and TRBJ1-5; weak D call: TRBD1 (5 bases). V was trimmed by 0 bases and J by 5 bases, leaving 8 bases between them. The CDR3 runs 14 residues. Germline V gene lookup returns CDR1 MNHEY and CDR2 SVGEGT. The CDR3 DNA sequence: TGTGCCAGCAGTTACTCGCAGGGCCATCAGCCCCAGCATTTT. The encoded protein is CASSYSQGHQPQHF.

Many counts were recorded for this clone. The chain has TRBV7-9 and TRBJ2-3; D might be TRBD1 (5 bases). CDR1 SEHNR and CDR2 FQNEAQ come from the germline V gene (reference sequence). This CDR3 has 15 residues. Trimming stripped 0 bases from V and 2 bases from J, with 9 bases between. Here the CDR3 DNA reads TGTGCCAGCAGCTTAGCGGGGCGATCCACAGATACGCAGTATTTT. It specifies CASSLAGRSTDTQYF.

This clone is medium-sized within its sample. This chain connects TRBV4-1 to TRBJ2-7, with a tentative D call TRBD1 (6 bases). Trimming removed 5 bases from V and 4 bases from J, with 9 bases in between. The CDR3 is 12 amino acids. The germline V gene encodes CDR1 MGHRA and CDR2 YSYEKL. CDR3 region: CASSEGEYEQYF. CDR3 in DNA: TGCGCCAGCAGCGAGGGGGAATACGAGCAGTACTTC.

By share of the sample, this clone is medium-sized (0.01 to 0.1%). The chain couples TRBV6-1 to TRBJ1-1, with D perhaps matching TRBD1 (5 bases). The V end lost 0 bases, the J end lost 6 bases, and 11 bases lay between the germline ends. Germline-derived CDR1 and CDR2 are MNHNS and SASEGT. The CDR3 covers 14 residues. CDR3 protein: CASSEALRGPEAFF. In DNA form, the CDR3 reads TGTGCCAGCAGTGAAGCGCTGAGGGGCCCTGAAGCTTTCTTT.

This clone was counted at least ten times. The same CDR3 also results from other DNA sequences found in this sample. The chain has TRBV2 and TRBJ1-1, with unresolved D. The ends were cut back, 6 bases at V and 7 bases at J, with 6 bases in the middle. The germline V gene encodes CDR1 SNHLY and CDR2 FYNNEI. This CDR3 comprises 10 residues. CDR3 protein: CASRRGEAFF. The CDR3 coding sequence is TGTGCCAGCAGGCGGGGTGAAGCTTTCTTT.

There are many counts of this clone. The rearrangement links TRBV7-2 to TRBJ2-4; possible D gene TRBD2, 5 bases. CDR1 and CDR2 from the germline V gene are SGHTA and FQGNSA. The CDR3 loop spans 15 amino acids. Trimming took off 3 bases at V and 0 bases at J, with 9 bases between the two ends. CDR3 residues: CASSFGSVAKNIQYF. DNA of the CDR3: TGTGCCAGCAGCTTCGGTAGCGTAGCCAAAAACATTCAGTACTTC.

This clone has a count of ten or more. This sequence joins TRBV28 and TRBJ1-5; D remains ambiguous. Germline CDR1 and CDR2: MDHEN and SYDVKM. The CDR3 covers 15 residues. V dropped 5 bases and J dropped 0 bases, with 11 bases sitting between them. CDR3 residues: CASSATVNSNQPQHF. CDR3 nucleotide sequence: TGTGCCAGCAGTGCGACGGTAAATAGCAATCAGCCCCAGCATTTT. Variable domain in full (rest from reference TRBV28 and TRBJ1-5): DVKVTQSSRYLVKRTGEKVFLECVQDMDHENMFWYRQDPGLGLRLIYFSYDVKMKEKGDIPEGYSVSREKKERFSLILESASTNQTSMYLCASSATVNSNQPQHFGDGTRLSIL.

This clone was recorded at least ten times. The chain employs TRBV15 and TRBJ2-7; TRBD1 or TRBD2 may be the D gene (5 bases each). Trimming took 3 bases from V and 3 from J, leaving 18 bases between them. The CDR3 runs 16 residues. CDR1 and CDR2 from the germline V gene are LNHNV and YYDKDF (reference sequence). CDR3 loop: CATSRGREYQIYEQYF. The CDR3 DNA reads as TGTGCCACCAGCAGGGGACGGGAATACCAGATCTACGAGCAGTACTTC.

This clone showed up many times. This could be a read error, since a much larger clone is one nucleotide away. Since the CDR3 does not end with the conserved phenylalanine or tryptophan, this likely comes from a read error. The chain employs TRBV24-1 and TRBJ2-1; D is perhaps TRBD2 (6 bases). Trimming stripped 4 bases from V and 5 bases from J, with 14 bases between. Germline V gene lookup returns CDR1 KGHDR and CDR2 SFDVKD. The CDR3 sequence is 15 residues long. The CDR3 nucleotides are TGTGCCACCAGTGACCTCCTGACTAGTCACAATGAGCAGTTCGTC. This codes for CATSDLLTSHNEQFV.

This clone was picked up many times. An end of the junction does not agree with germline; a read error may underlie this. The chain joins TRBV9 to TRBJ2-1; unclear D gene. CDR1 and CDR2 (germline): SGDLS, YYNGEE. This CDR3 is 14 amino acids long. The chain's CDR3 is CASSVDHSYYEQFF. The CDR3 bases are TGTGCCAGCAGCGTAGACCATTCCTACTATGAGCAGTTCTTC.

This clone ranks as medium-sized. This chain connects TRBV2 to TRBJ2-1; 7 nucleotides line up with TRBD2. This CDR3 has 16 amino acids. Per the germline V gene, CDR1 is SNHLY and CDR2 is FYNNEI. V shed 4 bases and J 7 bases; nucleotides not matched to a gene: 13. CDR3 in amino acids: CASSASGGSPRNEQFF. Here the CDR3 DNA reads TGTGCCAGCAGTGCCAGCGGCGGGAGTCCCCGTAATGAGCAGTTCTTC.

This clone is medium-sized. V is TRBV28 and J is TRBJ2-7, with TRBD2 identical over 8 bases. CDR1 and CDR2 from the germline V gene are MDHEN and SYDVKM. J was trimmed by 5 bases and V by 1 base; bases with no gene match: 4. The CDR3 extends over 14 amino acids. The CDR3 protein is CASSLYRTSHEQYF. The CDR3 DNA reads as TGTGCCAGCAGTTTATATAGGACTAGCCACGAGCAGTACTTC.

This clone came up many times. The chain carries TRBV15 and TRBJ2-3, with D possibly TRBD2 on 7 matching bases. The CDR3 is made up of 15 amino acids. Germline CDR1 reads LNHNV; CDR2 reads YYDKDF (reference sequence). V lost 5 bases and J 4 bases, leaving 16 bases between the germline ends. CDR3 nucleotides: TGTGCCACCAGCGCTGGGGGGGCGGCAGCAGATACGCAGTATTTT. Amino acids: CATSAGGAAADTQYF.

At least ten counts were recorded for this clone. The chain carries TRBV28 and TRBJ2-4; TRBD1 matches 8 bases. The V segment lost 6 bases and the J segment 8 bases; nucleotides outside the gene matches: 9. CDR3 length: 14 residues. CDR1 MDHEN and CDR2 SYDVKM come from the germline V gene. CDR3 bases: TGTGCCAGCAGCCCCGGCGGACAGGGACACATTCAGTACTTC. Translated, it gives CASSPGGQGHIQYF.

This clone has a count of ten or more. Other DNA sequences in the sample encode the same CDR3. CDR3 DNA: TGTGCCAGCAGCCACCCAGGGGATAGAACTGAAGCTTTCTTT. Translating gives CASSHPGDRTEAFF. The rearrangement joins TRBV4-2 to TRBJ1-1, with D perhaps TRBD1 (6 bases). This CDR3 region has 14 residues. Germline CDR1 and CDR2: LGHNA and YNFKEQ. The ends were cut back, 3 bases at V and 5 bases at J, with 13 bases in the middle.

At least ten counts were recorded for this clone. The rearrangement uses TRBV7-9 and TRBJ2-5; 7 bases line up with TRBD2. CDR1 and CDR2 from the germline V gene are SEHNR and FQNEAQ (reference sequence). The CDR3 runs 15 residues. V was clipped by 5 bases and J by 1 base; unmatched bases: 7. CDR3 loop: CASSLTGTIQETQYF. The CDR3 DNA sequence: TGTGCCAGCAGCCTGACCGGGACTATCCAAGAGACCCAGTACTTC.

This clone ranks as medium-sized. CDR3 DNA: TGTGCTAGTGAATTTACAGGGAACACTGAAGCTTTCTTT. Translation gives CASEFTGNTEAFF. V usage is TRBV12-5 and J usage is TRBJ1-1; D perhaps matches TRBD1 (5 bases). Trimming left V 7 bases short and J 1 base short, with 10 bases between. CDR1 and CDR2 (germline): LGHNT, FRNRAP. The CDR3 sequence is 13 residues long.

This clone ranks as medium-sized. This chain uses TRBV5-1 with TRBJ2-5; TRBD2 matches at 14 bases. V lost 4 bases and J lost 5; bases outside the gene matches: 7. CDR3 length: 16 amino acids. Germline V CDR1 and CDR2: SGHRS, YFSETQ. This CDR3 is CASSQGLAGGGETQYF. The DNA of the CDR3 is TGCGCCAGCAGCCAAGGACTAGCGGGAGGCGGGGAGACCCAGTACTTC.

This clone was picked up many times. The V call is TRBV20-1, the J call TRBJ1-1, with D perhaps TRBD1 (5 bases). Germline V lookup: CDR1 DFQATT, CDR2 SNEGSKA (reference sequence). This CDR3 region has 13 residues. Trimming removed 1 base at V and 4 bases at J, with 10 bases between. CDR3 region: CSARAGVGTEAFF. The CDR3 bases are TGCAGTGCTAGAGCGGGGGTCGGCACTGAAGCTTTCTTT.

This clone was observed at least ten times. V is TRBV2 and J is TRBJ2-7; 8 bases are shared with TRBD1. CDR3 size: 14 residues. The trim removed 6 bases at V and 2 bases at J, leaving 6 bases unmatched. In germline, CDR1 is SNHLY, CDR2 FYNNEI. This chain's CDR3 is CASRLQGGPYEQYF. As DNA, the CDR3 is TGTGCCAGCAGGCTACAGGGGGGTCCCTACGAGCAGTACTTC.

This clone was seen a handful of times. A clone one base away is much larger, so this may be a read error. Other DNA sequences within the sample encode an identical CDR3. The chain is built from TRBV25-1 and TRBJ1-5; the D is unclear. The V and J ends lost 0 bases and 7 bases respectively, with 4 bases between them. The CDR3 covers 12 residues. From germline, CDR1 is MGHDK and CDR2 SYGVNS. The CDR3 DNA follows: TGTGCCAGCAGTGAATATGGCCAGCCCCAGCATTTT. Translation gives CASSEYGQPQHF.

This clone is medium-sized. J is TRBJ1-6 and V is TRBV6-1; possible D gene TRBD1, 5 bases. From germline, CDR1 is MNHNS and CDR2 SASEGT. CDR3 length equals 14 residues. Deletions cut 8 bases from V and 8 bases from J, with 16 bases between. CDR3 sequence reads: CASGRGREDSPLHF. The CDR3 nucleotides are TGTGCCAGCGGAAGGGGCAGGGAAGATTCACCCCTCCACTTT.

This clone ranks as medium-sized. The chain joins TRBV5-1 to TRBJ2-5; D gene uncertain. Trimming left V 1 base short and J 1 base short, with 11 bases between. In germline, CDR1 is SGHRS, CDR2 YFSETQ. This CDR3 region has 15 residues. The CDR3 reads CASSLTGQAQETQYF. The CDR3 DNA reads as TGCGCCAGCAGCTTGACCGGGCAGGCCCAAGAGACCCAGTACTTC.

This clone was counted many times. The rearrangement joins TRBV24-1 to TRBJ2-1; TRBD2 matches at 8 bases. The CDR3 is 14 amino acids. V lost 5 bases, J lost 10 bases, and 9 bases stayed unmatched. Per germline, CDR1 KGHDR and CDR2 SFDVKD. The CDR3 DNA reads TGTGCCACCAGTGCTAGCGGGCGTGGGGGAGAGCAGTTCTTC. It yields the protein CATSASGRGGEQFF.